These T cell receptor beta chains were read from a single sample in a study of blood T cells in healthy people across ages. MiXCR was run by TCRdb on the 5' RACE reads, yielding one entry per CDR3 protein. Of more than 500,000 distinct CDR3 sequences in the sample, 27% are singletons; the top ten hold 3% to 4%. The data were also submitted as part of a second study, on T cells of mothers and their children.

The sequencing input was blood. The receptors shown here come from a boy younger than 10 in good health. Each CDR3 is given with its conserved first and last residue. D genes are given only for firm matches. Size is omitted from some rows. Given values are once, few, many or a class for expanded clones.

v_gene: TRBV20-1; j_gene: TRBJ2-1; abundance: few; d_gene: TRBD2; CDR3aa: CSAYSGRSYNEQFF; CDR3nt: TGCAGTGCTTATAGCGGGAGGTCATACAATGAGCAGTTCTTC
v_gene: TRBV20-1; j_gene: TRBJ2-1; abundance: NA; d_gene: NA; CDR3aa: CSLEDRRMSYNEQFF; CDR3nt: TGCAGTTTAGAAGACAGGCGTATGTCCTACAATGAGCAGTTCTTC
v_gene: TRBV4-3; j_gene: TRBJ2-5; abundance: few; d_gene: TRBD2; CDR3aa: CASSQDGTSGETQYF; CDR3nt: TGCGCCAGCAGCCAAGATGGGACTAGCGGGGAGACCCAGTACTTC
v_gene: TRBV20-1; j_gene: TRBJ2-4; abundance: few; d_gene: TRBD1; CDR3aa: CSAWTGGSIQYF; CDR3nt: TGCAGTGCTTGGACAGGGGGCAGCATTCAGTACTTC
v_gene: TRBV6-2/TRBV6-3; j_gene: TRBJ2-1; abundance: NA; d_gene: TRBD2; CDR3aa: CASSYSHASGRAVEQFF; CDR3nt: TGTGCCAGCAGTTACTCGCATGCTAGCGGGAGGGCGGTTGAGCAGTTCTTC
v_gene: TRBV5-1; j_gene: TRBJ2-7; abundance: NA; d_gene: NA; CDR3aa: CASSLNTGNEQYF; CDR3nt: TGCGCCAGCAGCTTGAACACAGGTAACGAGCAGTACTTC
v_gene: TRBV6-5; j_gene: TRBJ2-7; abundance: NA; d_gene: TRBD1; CDR3aa: CASSPGTGLSYEQYF; CDR3nt: TGTGCCAGCAGTCCCGGGACAGGGTTATCCTACGAGCAGTACTTC
v_gene: TRBV6-5; j_gene: TRBJ2-1; abundance: few; d_gene: NA; CDR3aa: CAGPPFYNEQFF; CDR3nt: TGTGCCGGACCCCCTTTCTACAATGAGCAGTTCTTC
v_gene: TRBV5-1; j_gene: TRBJ2-5; abundance: few; d_gene: NA; CDR3aa: CASSLWTPRETQYF; CDR3nt: TGCGCCAGCAGCTTATGGACCCCCAGAGAGACCCAGTACTTC
v_gene: TRBV25-1; j_gene: TRBJ2-1; abundance: NA; d_gene: NA; CDR3aa: CASSELPYNEQFF; CDR3nt: TGTGCCAGCAGTGAACTTCCATACAATGAGCAGTTCTTC
v_gene: TRBV11-3; j_gene: TRBJ1-4; abundance: NA; d_gene: TRBD1; CDR3aa: CASSLEDRSNEKLFF; CDR3nt: TGTGCCAGCAGCCTAGAGGACAGGTCTAATGAAAAACTGTTTTTT
v_gene: TRBV12-5; j_gene: TRBJ2-7; abundance: NA; d_gene: NA; CDR3aa: CASGLGPNYEQYF; CDR3nt: TGTGCTAGTGGTTTGGGCCCTAACTACGAGCAGTACTTC
v_gene: TRBV5-1; j_gene: TRBJ2-7; abundance: NA; d_gene: TRBD2; CDR3aa: CASSLGPSGIPNYEQYF; CDR3nt: TGCGCCAGCAGCTTGGGCCCTAGCGGGATCCCCAACTACGAGCAGTACTTC
v_gene: TRBV6-6; j_gene: TRBJ2-3; abundance: NA; d_gene: NA; CDR3aa: CASSLPWGARTDTQYF; CDR3nt: TGTGCCAGCAGCCTCCCGTGGGGGGCCCGCACAGATACGCAGTATTTT
v_gene: TRBV7-2; j_gene: TRBJ2-3; abundance: once; d_gene: NA; CDR3aa: CASGASLTQYF; CDR3nt: TGTGCCAGCGGGGCTTCCCTTACGCAGTATTTT
v_gene: TRBV12-3/TRBV12-4; j_gene: TRBJ2-5; abundance: few; d_gene: TRBD1; CDR3aa: CASRRQGAAQETQYF; CDR3nt: TGTGCCAGCAGGAGACAGGGGGCGGCTCAAGAGACCCAGTACTTC